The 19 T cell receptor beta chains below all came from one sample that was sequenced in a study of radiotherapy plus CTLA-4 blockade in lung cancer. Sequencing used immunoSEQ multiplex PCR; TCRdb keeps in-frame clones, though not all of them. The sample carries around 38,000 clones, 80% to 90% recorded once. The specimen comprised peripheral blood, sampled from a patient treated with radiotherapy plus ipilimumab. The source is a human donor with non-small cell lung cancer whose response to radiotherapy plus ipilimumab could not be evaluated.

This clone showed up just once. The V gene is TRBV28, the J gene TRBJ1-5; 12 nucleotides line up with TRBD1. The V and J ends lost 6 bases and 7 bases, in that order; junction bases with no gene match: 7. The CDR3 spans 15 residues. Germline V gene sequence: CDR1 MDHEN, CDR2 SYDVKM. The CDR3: CASSPMGQGAQPQHF. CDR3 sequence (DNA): TGTGCCAGCAGCCCGATGGGACAGGGGGCGCAGCCCCAGCATTTT.

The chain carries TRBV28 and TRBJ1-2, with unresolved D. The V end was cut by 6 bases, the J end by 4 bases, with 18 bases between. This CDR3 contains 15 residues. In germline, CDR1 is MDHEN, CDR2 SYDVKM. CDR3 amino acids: CASRTTRLATYGYTF. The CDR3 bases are TGTGCCAGCAGGACAACCCGCCTGGCAACCTATGGCTACACCTTC.

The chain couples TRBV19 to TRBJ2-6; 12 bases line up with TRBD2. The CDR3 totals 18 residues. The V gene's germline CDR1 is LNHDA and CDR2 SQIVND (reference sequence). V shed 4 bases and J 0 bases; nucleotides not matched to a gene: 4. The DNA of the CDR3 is TGTGCCAGTAGTACTAGCGGGGGGGCCCCCTCTGGGGCCAACGTCCTGACTTTC. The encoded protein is CASSTSGGAPSGANVLTF. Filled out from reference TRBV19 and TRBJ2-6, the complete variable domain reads DGGITQSPKYLFRKEGQNVTLSCEQNLNHDAMYWYRQDPGQGLRLIYYSQIVNDFQKGDIAEGYSVSREKKESFPLTVTSAQKNPTAFYLCASSTSGGAPSGANVLTFGAGSRLTVL.

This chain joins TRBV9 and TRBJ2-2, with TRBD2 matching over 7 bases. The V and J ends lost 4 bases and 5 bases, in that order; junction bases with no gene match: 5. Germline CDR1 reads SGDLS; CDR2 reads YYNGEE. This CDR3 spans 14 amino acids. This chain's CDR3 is CASSPGLLTGELFF. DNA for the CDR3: TGTGCCAGCAGCCCGGGACTACTAACCGGGGAGCTGTTTTTT.

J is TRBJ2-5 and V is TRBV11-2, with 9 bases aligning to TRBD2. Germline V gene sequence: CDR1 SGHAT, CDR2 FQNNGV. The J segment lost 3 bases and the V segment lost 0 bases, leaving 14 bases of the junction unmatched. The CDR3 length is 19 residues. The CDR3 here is CASSLDALAGKGEKETQYF. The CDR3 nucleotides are TGTGCCAGCAGCTTAGATGCGCTAGCGGGGAAGGGAGAAAAAGAGACCCAGTACTTC.

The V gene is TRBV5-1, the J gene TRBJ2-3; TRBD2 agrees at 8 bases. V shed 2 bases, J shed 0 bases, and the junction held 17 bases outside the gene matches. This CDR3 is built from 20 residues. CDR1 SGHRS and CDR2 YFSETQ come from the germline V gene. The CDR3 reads CASSFVAGQKRETSTDTQYF. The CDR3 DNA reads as TGCGCCAGCAGCTTTGTAGCGGGACAAAAACGAGAGACTAGCACAGATACGCAGTATTTT.

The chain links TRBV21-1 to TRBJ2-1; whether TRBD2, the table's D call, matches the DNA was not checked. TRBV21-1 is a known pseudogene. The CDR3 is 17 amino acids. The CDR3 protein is CASSKELRNGGDNEQFF. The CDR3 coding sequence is TGTGCCAGCAGCAAAGAACTTAGAAACGGGGGGGACAATGAGCAGTTCTTC.

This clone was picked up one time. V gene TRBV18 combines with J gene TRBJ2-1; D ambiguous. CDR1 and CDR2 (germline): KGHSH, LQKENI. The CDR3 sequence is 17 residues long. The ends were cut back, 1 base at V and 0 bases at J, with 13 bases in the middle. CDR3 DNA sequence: TGTGCCAGCTCACCACGTTTAACAGAAAGCTCCTACAATGAGCAGTTCTTC. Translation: CASSPRLTESSYNEQFF. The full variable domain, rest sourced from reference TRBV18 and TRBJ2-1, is NAGVMQNPRHLVRRRGQEARLRCSPMKGHSHVYWYRQLPEEGLKFMVYLQKENIIDESGMPKERFSAEFPKEGPSILRIQQVVRGDSAAYFCASSPRLTESSYNEQFFGPGTRLTVL.

Here the CDR3 DNA reads TGTGCCAGCAGTTACGGCAGGGGTGAAGCTTTCTTT. The encoded protein is CASSYGRGEAFF. The V and J genes are TRBV6-6 and TRBJ1-1, with D perhaps TRBD1 (6 bases). Trimming pared 2 bases from V and 7 bases from J, leaving 8 bases between. From germline, CDR1 is MNHNY and CDR2 SVGAGI (reference sequence). The CDR3 runs to 12 residues.

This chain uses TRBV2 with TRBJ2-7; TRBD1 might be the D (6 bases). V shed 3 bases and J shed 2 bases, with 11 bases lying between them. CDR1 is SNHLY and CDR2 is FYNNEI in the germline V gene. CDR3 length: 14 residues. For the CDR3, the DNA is TGTGCCAGCAGTGAGGCGGACAGTCCCTACGAGCAGTACTTC. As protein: CASSEADSPYEQYF.

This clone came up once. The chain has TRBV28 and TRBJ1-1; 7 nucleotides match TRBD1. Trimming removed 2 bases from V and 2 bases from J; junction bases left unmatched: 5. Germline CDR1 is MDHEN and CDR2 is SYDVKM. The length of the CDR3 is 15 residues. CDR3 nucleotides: TGTGCCAGCAGTTTACCGACAGGGTTCAACACTGAAGCTTTCTTT. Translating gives CASSLPTGFNTEAFF.

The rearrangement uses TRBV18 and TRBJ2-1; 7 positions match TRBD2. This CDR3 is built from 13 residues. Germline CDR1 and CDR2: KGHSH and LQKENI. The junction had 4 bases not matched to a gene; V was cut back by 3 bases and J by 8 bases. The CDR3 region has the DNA TGTGCCAGCTCACCCGGACTAGTCGATGAGCAGTTCTTC. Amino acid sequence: CASSPGLVDEQFF.

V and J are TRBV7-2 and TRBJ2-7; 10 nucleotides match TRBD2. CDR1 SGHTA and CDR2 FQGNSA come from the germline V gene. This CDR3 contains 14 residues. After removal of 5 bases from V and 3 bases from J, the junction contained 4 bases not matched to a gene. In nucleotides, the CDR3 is TGTGCCAGCAGCCCTTCTAGCGGGAGCTACGAGCAGTACTTC. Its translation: CASSPSSGSYEQYF.

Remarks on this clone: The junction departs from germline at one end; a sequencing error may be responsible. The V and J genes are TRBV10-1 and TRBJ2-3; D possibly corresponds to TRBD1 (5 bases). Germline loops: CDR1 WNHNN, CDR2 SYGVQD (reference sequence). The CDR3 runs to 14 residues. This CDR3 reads CAGSVTGAIDTQYF. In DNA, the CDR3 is TGCGCCGGCAGTGTGACTGGGGCGATAGATACGCAGTATTTT.

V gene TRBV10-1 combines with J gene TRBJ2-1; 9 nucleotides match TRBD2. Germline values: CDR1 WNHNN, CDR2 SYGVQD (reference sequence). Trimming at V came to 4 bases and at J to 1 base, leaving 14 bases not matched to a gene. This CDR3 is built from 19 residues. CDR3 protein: CASSGPGLAPRGSYNEQFF. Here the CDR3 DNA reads TGCGCCAGCAGTGGTCCGGGACTAGCTCCTAGGGGGTCCTACAATGAGCAGTTCTTC.

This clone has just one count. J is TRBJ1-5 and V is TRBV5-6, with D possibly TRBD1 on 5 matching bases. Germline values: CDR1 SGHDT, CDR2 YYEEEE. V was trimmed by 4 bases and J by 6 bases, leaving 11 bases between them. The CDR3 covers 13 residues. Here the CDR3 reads CASSRGGIQPQHF. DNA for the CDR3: TGTGCCAGCAGCAGGGGAGGGATTCAGCCCCAGCATTTT.

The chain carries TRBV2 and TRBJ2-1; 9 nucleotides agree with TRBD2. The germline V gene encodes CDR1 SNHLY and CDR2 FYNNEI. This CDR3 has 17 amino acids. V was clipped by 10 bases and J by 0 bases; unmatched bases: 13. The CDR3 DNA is TGTGCCATCCCGGGACTAGCCGACAAGAGCTCCTACAATGAGCAGTTCTTC. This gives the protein CAIPGLADKSSYNEQFF.

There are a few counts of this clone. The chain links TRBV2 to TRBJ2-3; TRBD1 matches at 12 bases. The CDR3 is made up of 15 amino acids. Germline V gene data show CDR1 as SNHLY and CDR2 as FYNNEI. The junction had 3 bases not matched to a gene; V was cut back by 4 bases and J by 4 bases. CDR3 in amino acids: CASSAGTGGADTQYF. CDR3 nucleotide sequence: TGTGCCAGCAGTGCCGGGACAGGGGGCGCAGATACGCAGTATTTT.

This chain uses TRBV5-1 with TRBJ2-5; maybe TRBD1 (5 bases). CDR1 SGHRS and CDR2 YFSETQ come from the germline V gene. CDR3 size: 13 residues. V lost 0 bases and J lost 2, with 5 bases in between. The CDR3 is CASSLDRQETQYF. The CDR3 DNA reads TGCGCCAGCAGCTTGGACAGGCAAGAGACCCAGTACTTC.